This T cell receptor (beta chain) derives from a study of blood T cell repertoires in COVID-19. Study-level information: Spain, Italy and the United States supplied samples that represented acute and convalescent COVID-19. From T cells, B-cell-depleted T cells, or PBMCs came the material, which was cDNA or gDNA.

The germline V gene has CDR1 SGHKS and CDR2 YYEKEE (reference sequence). V lost 4 bases and J lost 6, with 22 bases in between. The CDR3 covers 16 residues. The authors' processing: By means of reference gene primer amplification, nucleated cell counts were estimated. Assay: immunoSEQ multiplex PCR; the TCRdb copy retains only in-frame clones and omits some. The V and J calls and clone size are taken from that table; D and trimming were inferred from the DNA. The sample includes 150,000 or so clones, around 85% seen only once; the top ten take 25% to 30%. V is TRBV5-5 and J is TRBJ2-5, with D tentatively TRBD1 (6 bases). The clonotype originates from a woman between 55 and 75 years old with acute or convalescent COVID-19. Sequenced input: peripheral blood. The CDR3 nucleotides read TGTGCCAGCAGCGTACAGACAGGCTGGCTGTCGCAGACCCAGTACTTC. It yields the protein CASSVQTGWLSQTQYF.